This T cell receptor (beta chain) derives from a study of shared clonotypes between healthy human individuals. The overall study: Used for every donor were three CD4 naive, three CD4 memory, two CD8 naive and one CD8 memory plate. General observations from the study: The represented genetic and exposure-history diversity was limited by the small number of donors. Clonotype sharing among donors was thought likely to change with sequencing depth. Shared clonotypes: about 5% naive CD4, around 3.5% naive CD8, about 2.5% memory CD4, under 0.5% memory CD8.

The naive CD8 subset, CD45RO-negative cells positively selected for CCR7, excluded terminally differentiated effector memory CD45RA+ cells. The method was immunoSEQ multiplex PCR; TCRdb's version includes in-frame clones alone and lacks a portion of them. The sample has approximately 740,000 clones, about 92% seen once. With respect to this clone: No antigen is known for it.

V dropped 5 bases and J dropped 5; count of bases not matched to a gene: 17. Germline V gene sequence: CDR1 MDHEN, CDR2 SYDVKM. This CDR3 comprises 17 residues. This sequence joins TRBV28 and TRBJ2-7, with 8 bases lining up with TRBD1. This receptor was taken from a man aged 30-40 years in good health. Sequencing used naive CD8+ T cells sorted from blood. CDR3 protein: CASSLLPLGQGSNEQYF. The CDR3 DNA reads TGTGCCAGCAGTCTTCTACCCTTAGGACAGGGAAGTAACGAGCAGTACTTC.